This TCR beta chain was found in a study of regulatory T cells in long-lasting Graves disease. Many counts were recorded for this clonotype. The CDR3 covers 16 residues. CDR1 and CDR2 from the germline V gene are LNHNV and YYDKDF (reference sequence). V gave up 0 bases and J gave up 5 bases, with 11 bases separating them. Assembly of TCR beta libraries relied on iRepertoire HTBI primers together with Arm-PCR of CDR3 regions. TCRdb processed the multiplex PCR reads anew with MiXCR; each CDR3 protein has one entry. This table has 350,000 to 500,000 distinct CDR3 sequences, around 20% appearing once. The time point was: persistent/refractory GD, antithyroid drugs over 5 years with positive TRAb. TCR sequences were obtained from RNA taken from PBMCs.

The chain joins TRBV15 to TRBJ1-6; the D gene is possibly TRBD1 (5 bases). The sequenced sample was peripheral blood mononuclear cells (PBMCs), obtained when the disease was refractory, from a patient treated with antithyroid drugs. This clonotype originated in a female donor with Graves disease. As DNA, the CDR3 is TGTGCCACCAGCAGAGATCAGGGATTAAATAATTCACCCCTCCACTTT. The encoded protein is CATSRDQGLNNSPLHF.